The subject of this entry is one T cell receptor beta chain. With 3 bases removed from V and 4 bases from J, the gap between germline ends came to 4 bases. The CDR3 totals 11 residues. In germline, CDR1 is SGHTA, CDR2 FQGNSA. This sample stems from a study of blood T cell repertoires in COVID-19. Study-wide context: Both acute and convalescent COVID-19 samples were obtained from the United States, Italy and Spain.

Repertoires were generated with immunoSEQ multiplex PCR, while TCRdb's copy carries only in-frame clones and drops some. The table shows about 130,000 clones, with approximately 80% occurring only once. The sequencing input was PBMCs or T cells enriched from blood (not recorded which). The chain uses TRBV7-2 and TRBJ2-7, with D uncertain. The TCR was taken from a man between 50 and 59 years old who had recovered from COVID-19. CDR3 in amino acids: CASSFLYEQYF. CDR3 DNA: TGTGCCAGCAGCTTTCTTTACGAGCAGTACTTC.